Presented here are 28 T cell receptor beta chains from one specimen sequenced in a study of blood T cells in healthy people across ages. A J-beta primer mix and a sample-barcoded 5' primer were used in a second PCR of about 7 to 12 cycles. In TCRdb, the 5' RACE reads were re-called with MiXCR into one record per CDR3 protein. The table lists 700,000 or so distinct CDR3 sequences, 35% to 50% of them singletons. The sample was blood. Every receptor here comes from a man older than 75 in good health.

The chain has TRBV29-1 and TRBJ1-1; 11 bases are shared with TRBD1. This CDR3 region has 16 residues. V lost 2 bases, J lost 2 bases, and 7 bases stayed unmatched. CDR1 and CDR2 from the germline V gene are SQVTM and ANQGSEA. The CDR3 DNA reads TGCAGCGTTGAACGTGGGACAGGGGGTACAAACACTGAAGCTTTCTTT. Amino acids: CSVERGTGGTNTEAFF.

Only a few counts were recorded for this clonotype. This sequence joins TRBV20-1 and TRBJ2-7, with D possibly matching TRBD2 (5 bases). V shed 4 bases and J shed 7 bases, with 14 bases lying between them. There are 12 residues in the CDR3. Looked up from germline, CDR1 is DFQATT and CDR2 is SNEGSKA (reference sequence). In DNA, the CDR3 is TGCAGTGCTATGCCTAGCCACAATGAGCAGTACTTC. It translates to CSAMPSHNEQYF.

This clonotype has only a few counts. The chain employs TRBV7-9 and TRBJ2-5; tentative D call: TRBD1 (5 bases). CDR3 length equals 15 residues. V was clipped by 2 bases and J by 2 bases, with 12 bases between them. The germline V gene has CDR1 SEHNR and CDR2 FQNEAQ (reference sequence). This CDR3 reads CASSLRPGLQETQYF. CDR3 DNA sequence: TGTGCCAGCAGCTTAAGACCAGGGTTGCAAGAGACCCAGTACTTC.

This clonotype was detected a few times. This chain links TRBV20-1 with TRBJ2-7; tentative D call: TRBD1 (6 bases). V was shortened by 4 bases and J by 4 bases, with 14 bases between the two germline ends. The CDR3 consists of 13 residues. CDR1 and CDR2 (germline): DFQATT, SNEGSKA (reference sequence). The CDR3 is CSATTGFGYEQYF. The CDR3 nucleotides are TGCAGTGCTACAACAGGGTTTGGGTACGAGCAGTACTTC.

This clonotype has a handful of counts. The rearrangement joins TRBV20-1 to TRBJ1-6; TRBD1 matches at 8 bases. CDR3 length: 13 residues. Germline loops: CDR1 DFQATT, CDR2 SNEGSKA (reference sequence). V lost 6 bases, J lost 7 bases, and 5 bases stayed unmatched. CDR3 nucleotide sequence: TGCAGTGCCTGTGACAGGGGAAATTCACCCCTCCACTTT. Amino acids: CSACDRGNSPLHF.

Turning to this clonotype: One base away lies a much larger clone, so this may be a sequencing read error. The genes are TRBV28 and TRBJ2-3, with D maybe TRBD2 (6 bases). This CDR3 has 18 amino acids. In germline, CDR1 is MDHEN, CDR2 SYDVKM. V lost 3 bases, J lost 2 bases, and 21 bases lay in between. CDR3 in amino acids: CASSFSRLVGDLTDTQYF. CDR3 in DNA: TGTGCCAGCAGTTTTTCGCGACTAGTGGGAGACCTCACAGATACGCAGTATTTT. The whole variable domain, filled in from reference TRBV28 and TRBJ2-3, reads DVKVTQSSRYLVKRTGEKVFLECVQDMDHENMFWYRQDPGLGLRLIYFSYDVKMKEKGDIPEGYSVSREKKERFSLILESASTNQTSMYLCASSFSRLVGDLTDTQYFGPGTRLTVL.

This clonotype has only a few counts. V is TRBV5-1 and J is TRBJ2-3; 9 bases are a match to TRBD1. The CDR3 sequence is 16 residues long. Per the germline V gene, CDR1 is SGHRS and CDR2 is YFSETQ. V was pared by 5 bases and J by 2 bases, with 9 bases of the junction left unmatched. In DNA, the CDR3 is TGCGCCAGCAGACTACAGGGGGCATTGTACACAGATACGCAGTATTTT. This translates into CASRLQGALYTDTQYF.

J is TRBJ2-7 and V is TRBV7-2, with 9 bases fitting TRBD2. The CDR3 extends over 17 amino acids. In germline, CDR1 is SGHTA, CDR2 FQGNSA. Trimming removed 3 bases from V and 6 bases from J; junction bases left unmatched: 15. The CDR3 loop reads CASSFVASGNPNSEQYF. CDR3 coding DNA: TGTGCCAGCAGCTTTGTTGCTAGCGGGAACCCCAATAGCGAGCAGTACTTC.

V gene TRBV29-1 combines with J gene TRBJ2-1; D might be TRBD1 (6 bases). Looked up from germline, CDR1 is SQVTM and CDR2 is ANQGSEA. The CDR3 is 16 residues long. Between the trimmed V and J ends, which lost 1 base and 4 bases, there was a span of 17 bases. The CDR3 spells CSVEGNMDRDYNEQFF. CDR3 nucleotide sequence: TGCAGCGTTGAAGGGAATATGGACAGAGATTACAATGAGCAGTTCTTC.

This clonotype was seen a handful of times. The rearrangement joins TRBV20-1 to TRBJ2-5; the match to TRBD2 covers 11 bases. CDR3 size: 16 residues. The germline CDR1 and CDR2 sequences are DFQATT and SNEGSKA (reference sequence). The ends lost 6 bases at V and 1 base at J; junction bases unmatched: 10. CDR3 protein: CSAYRGTSGPQETQYF. DNA for the CDR3: TGCAGTGCCTACCGAGGGACTAGCGGTCCCCAAGAGACCCAGTACTTC.

Many counts were recorded for this clonotype. The genes are TRBV28 and TRBJ2-4; D assignment may be TRBD1 or TRBD2 (6 bases each). Germline CDR1 is MDHEN and CDR2 is SYDVKM. This CDR3 is 17 amino acids long. The V end was cut by 2 bases, the J end by 2 bases, with 16 bases between. In DNA, the CDR3 is TGTGCCAGCAGTTTAATAGGGCGCGGGGACACCAAAAACATTCAGTACTTC. It translates to CASSLIGRGDTKNIQYF.

This clonotype occurred a few times. V gene TRBV29-1 combines with J gene TRBJ2-2; 8 bases map to TRBD1. The CDR3 sequence is 16 residues long. Germline values: CDR1 SQVTM, CDR2 ANQGSEA. V shed 3 bases and J 4 bases; nucleotides not matched to a gene: 10. The CDR3 nucleotides are TGCAGCGTTGACTCTCCCAGAACAGGGGGCACCGGGGAGCTGTTTTTT. It translates to CSVDSPRTGGTGELFF.

This clonotype was observed a few times. The chain combines TRBV3-1 with TRBJ2-5; 7 nucleotides agree with TRBD2. Germline V gives CDR1 LGHDT, CDR2 YNNKEL (reference sequence). The CDR3 consists of 15 residues. The V gene end was trimmed by 7 bases and the J gene end by 7 bases; junction bases not matched to a gene: 15. CDR3 in amino acids: CASTLLALSGGTQYF. DNA of the CDR3: TGTGCCAGCACCCTACTTGCCCTTTCGGGAGGGACCCAGTACTTC.

V is TRBV6-5 and J is TRBJ1-2, with 8 bases lining up with TRBD1. V dropped 2 bases and J dropped 6; count of bases not matched to a gene: 8. Germline V gene data show CDR1 as MNHEY and CDR2 as SVGAGI. This CDR3 is built from 15 residues. CDR3 bases: TGTGCCAGCAGTTACAATGGCAGGGGGCAGGATGGCTACACCTTC. This sequence encodes CASSYNGRGQDGYTF.

As concerns this clonotype: A much larger clone differs from this one at a single base, so this may be a read error. DNA of the CDR3: TGCAGCACGCGGACTAGCGGGAGGGCCTCAGATACGCAGTATTTT. Translating it yields CSTRTSGRASDTQYF. J is TRBJ2-3 and V is TRBV29-1; 15 nucleotides align to TRBD2. This CDR3 contains 15 residues. Germline V CDR1 and CDR2: SQVTM, ANQGSEA. Trimming cost V 8 bases and J 4 bases; bases outside gene matches: 7.

This clonotype was detected only a few times. One base away lies a much larger clone, so this may be a sequencing read error. V is TRBV21-1 and J is TRBJ2-7. TRBV21-1 is a pseudogene locus. CDR3 length: 11 amino acids. CDR3 amino acids: CASSHFYEQYF. As DNA, the CDR3 is TGTGCCAGCAGCCACTTCTACGAGCAGTACTTC.

This clonotype occurred many times. The chain links TRBV6-6 to TRBJ2-5; TRBD2 might be the D (5 bases). This CDR3 comprises 14 residues. Germline CDR1 and CDR2: MNHNY and SVGAGI (reference sequence). V was trimmed by 5 bases and J by 2 bases, leaving 12 bases between them. In DNA, the CDR3 is TGTGCCAGCAGTCCCCCCAGAGGGCAAGAGACCCAGTACTTC. It translates to CASSPPRGQETQYF.

This rearrangement joins TRBV5-8 to TRBJ2-7, with a tentative D call TRBD1 (5 bases). V lost 3 bases to trimming and J lost 2 bases, with 18 bases between them. There are 16 residues in the CDR3. The germline gives CDR1 SGHTS, CDR2 YDEGEE. The CDR3 sequence is CASSCEYRFNTYEQYF. CDR3 coding DNA: TGTGCCAGCAGCTGCGAGTACAGGTTCAATACCTACGAGCAGTACTTC. The whole variable domain, filled in from reference TRBV5-8 and TRBJ2-7, reads EAGVTQSPTHLIKTRGQQATLRCSPISGHTSVYWYQQALGLGLQFLLWYDEGEERNRGNFPPRFSGRQFPNYSSELNVNALELEDSALYLCASSCEYRFNTYEQYFGPGTRLTVT.

DNA of the CDR3: TGCAGCGCGCCGGGACAGGGTTACAATGAGCAGTACTTC. Its protein is CSAPGQGYNEQYF. The genes are TRBV20-1 and TRBJ2-1; 9 bases align to TRBD1. The DNA end is a closer match to TRBJ2-7, so the J assignment may be wrong. Germline CDR1 and CDR2: DFQATT and SNEGSKA (reference sequence). The CDR3 length is 13 residues.

V and J are TRBV24-1 and TRBJ2-5; D remains unclear. This CDR3 is 14 amino acids long. Germline V lookup: CDR1 KGHDR, CDR2 SFDVKD. Trimming shortened V by 3 bases and J by 5 bases, and 12 bases separated the two germline ends. The CDR3 spells CATSDPQAGETQYF. The CDR3 bases are TGTGCCACCAGTGATCCCCAGGCCGGGGAGACCCAGTACTTC.

This clonotype turned up a few times. The chain's CDR3 is CSVEGRGTEAFF. The CDR3 DNA sequence: TGCAGCGTTGAAGGGAGGGGCACTGAAGCTTTCTTT. This rearrangement joins TRBV29-1 to TRBJ1-1; TRBD1 is a possible D gene (5 bases). Trimming removed 1 base at V and 4 bases at J, with 7 bases between. CDR3 length equals 12 residues. From germline, CDR1 is SQVTM and CDR2 ANQGSEA.

The CDR3: CASTHSTTNEKLFF. In DNA, the CDR3 is TGCGCCAGCACCCACAGCACAACTAATGAAAAACTGTTTTTT. This chain joins TRBV4-3 and TRBJ1-4, with D unclear. The CDR3 is 14 residues long. Trimming pared 7 bases from V and 0 bases from J, leaving 9 bases between. Per germline, CDR1 LGHNA and CDR2 YSLEER.

The chain has TRBV5-1 and TRBJ2-5; 9 bases map to TRBD2. CDR1 and CDR2 (germline): SGHRS, YFSETQ. The CDR3 sequence is 17 residues long. Trimming removed 0 bases from V and 4 bases from J; junction bases left unmatched: 10. The CDR3 reads CASSLERTSDFAETQYF. The CDR3 nucleotides are TGCGCCAGCAGCTTGGAACGGACTAGCGACTTTGCAGAGACCCAGTACTTC.

The chain combines TRBV20-1 with TRBJ1-5; 12 bases fit TRBD1. The CDR3 extends over 17 amino acids. Per the germline V gene, CDR1 is DFQATT and CDR2 is SNEGSKA (reference sequence). The V gene end was trimmed by 6 bases and the J gene end by 6 bases; junction bases not matched to a gene: 15. The CDR3 DNA sequence: TGCAGTGCCGTAGCCGGGACAGGGGGCGCGGGTCTTCAGCCCCAGCATTTT. This translates into CSAVAGTGGAGLQPQHF.

This clonotype appeared many times. The chain couples TRBV7-2 to TRBJ2-5; TRBD2 aligns across 9 bases. V was pared by 3 bases and J by 5 bases, with 4 bases of the junction left unmatched. The CDR3 covers 14 residues. The germline CDR1 and CDR2 sequences are SGHTA and FQGNSA. CDR3 loop: CASSLGLAGETQYF. The DNA for the CDR3 is TGTGCCAGCAGCTTGGGACTAGCAGGGGAGACCCAGTACTTC. Complete variable domain (other parts from reference TRBV7-2 and TRBJ2-5): GAGVSQSPSNKVTEKGKDVELRCDPISGHTALYWYRQSLGQGLEFLIYFQGNSAPDKSGLPSDRFSAERTGGSVSTLTIQRTQQEDSAVYLCASSLGLAGETQYFGPGTRLLVL.

The J gene is TRBJ2-7, the V gene TRBV4-3; 9 bases are a match to TRBD1. V dropped 0 bases and J dropped 0; count of bases not matched to a gene: 0. Germline V gene data show CDR1 as LGHNA and CDR2 as YSLEER. The CDR3 length is 15 residues. For the CDR3, the DNA is TGCGCCAGCAGCCAAGAGACAGGGGGCTCCTACGAGCAGTACTTC. Translating it yields CASSQETGGSYEQYF.

This clonotype was detected only a few times. The chain links TRBV7-9 to TRBJ1-4, with 11 bases lining up with TRBD1. This CDR3 is built from 15 residues. Trimming cost V 5 bases and J 5 bases; bases outside gene matches: 4. CDR1 and CDR2 from the germline V gene are SEHNR and FQNEAQ (reference sequence). CDR3 DNA sequence: TGTGCCAGCAGCGGCCGGGACAGGGGGAATGAAAAACTGTTTTTT. Amino acid sequence: CASSGRDRGNEKLFF. The entire variable domain, with the rest obtained from reference TRBV7-9 and TRBJ1-4, is as follows: DTGVSQNPRHKITKRGQNVTFRCDPISEHNRLYWYRQTLGQGPEFLTYFQNEAQLEKSRLLSDRFSAERPKGSFSTLEIQRTEQGDSAMYLCASSGRDRGNEKLFFGSGTQLSVL.

A word on this clonotype: A much larger clone lies one base from this, so it may be a read error. The rearrangement uses TRBV20-1 and TRBJ2-5, with 7 bases lining up with TRBD2. Germline CDR1 is DFQATT and CDR2 is SNEGSKA (reference sequence). This CDR3 contains 15 residues. Germline trimming cut 5 bases from V and 11 bases from J; bases unmatched to any gene: 20. CDR3: CSAEGLADVRDEQYF. The DNA for the CDR3 is TGCAGTGCTGAGGGCCTAGCGGACGTACGCGATGAGCAGTACTTC.